Presented here are 10 T cell receptor beta chains from one specimen sequenced in a study of shared clonotypes between healthy human individuals. Some clones are missing from TCRdb's copy, which holds only in-frame ones; the method was immunoSEQ multiplex PCR. The table records over 1.5 million clones, 95% to 99% of them present only once. Material for sequencing was naive CD4+ T cells sorted from blood. Described subset: CD45RA+ positively selected. The receptors originated from a man under 40 in good health.

Here the CDR3 reads CASSLGRDTQYF. The CDR3 region has the DNA TGTGCCAGCAGCCTAGGACGGGATACGCAGTATTTT. The rearrangement uses TRBV25-1 and TRBJ2-3; D is ambiguous. CDR3 length: 12 residues. The V end lost 6 bases, the J end lost 6 bases, and 10 bases lay between the germline ends. CDR1 and CDR2 (germline): MGHDK, SYGVNS.

The rearrangement uses TRBV5-6 and TRBJ1-1; D remains unclear. Trimming cost V 1 base and J 4 bases, with 5 bases left between them. The V gene's germline CDR1 is SGHDT and CDR2 YYEEEE. The CDR3 has 12 amino acids. CDR3 sequence reads: CASSLSGTEAFF. CDR3 nucleotide sequence: TGTGCCAGCAGCTTGAGTGGCACTGAAGCTTTCTTT.

CDR3 amino acids: CASSPSATLEYNEQFF. CDR3 in DNA: TGTGCCAGCAGCCCGTCCGCCACACTTGAATACAATGAGCAGTTCTTC. The chain has TRBV7-3 and TRBJ2-1, with D unclear. Germline-derived CDR1 and CDR2 are SGHTA and FQGTGA. This CDR3 has 16 residues. Trimming pared 5 bases from V and 4 bases from J, leaving 18 bases between.

The gene calls are TRBV5-4 and TRBJ1-2; 9 positions agree with TRBD1. The CDR3 consists of 18 residues. The germline gives CDR1 SGHNT, CDR2 YYREEE (reference sequence). V lost 3 bases, J lost 6 bases, and 18 bases stayed unmatched. CDR3 protein: CASSSAKDRGFYVHGYTF. CDR3 sequence (DNA): TGTGCCAGCAGCTCGGCCAAGGACAGGGGATTTTACGTCCATGGCTACACCTTC.

The rearrangement joins TRBV5-1 to TRBJ2-1, with 9 nucleotides matching TRBD1. Germline loops: CDR1 SGHRS, CDR2 YFSETQ. The CDR3 length is 18 residues. Trimming took 0 bases from V and 4 from J; bases not matched to a gene: 11. This chain's CDR3 is CASSLELGQGLIYNEQFF. The CDR3 nucleotides are TGCGCCAGCAGCTTGGAATTGGGACAGGGTTTAATTTACAATGAGCAGTTCTTC.

The chain links TRBV28 to TRBJ2-3; 7 positions match TRBD2. Trimming took 6 bases from V and 0 from J; bases not matched to a gene: 6. The CDR3 loop spans 15 amino acids. Per germline, CDR1 MDHEN and CDR2 SYDVKM. CDR3 coding DNA: TGTGCCAGCAGCGGACTAGTGTTTAGCACAGATACGCAGTATTTT. Translating gives CASSGLVFSTDTQYF.

The chain joins TRBV29-1 to TRBJ1-5; 7 bases line up with TRBD1. Germline V gene data show CDR1 as SQVTM and CDR2 as ANQGSEA. V lost 6 bases to trimming and J lost 3 bases; unmatched junction nucleotides: 8. This CDR3 region has 14 residues. The CDR3 sequence is CSVGTGADNQPQHF. CDR3 coding DNA: TGCAGCGTAGGAACAGGGGCGGACAATCAGCCCCAGCATTTT. The variable domain in full, completed from reference TRBV29-1 and TRBJ1-5, reads SAVISQKPSRDICQRGTSLTIQCQVDSQVTMMFWYRQQPGQSLTLIATANQGSEATYESGFVIDKFPISRPNLTFSTLTVSNMSPEDSSIYLCSVGTGADNQPQHFGDGTRLSIL.

J is TRBJ2-3 and V is TRBV10-1, with a tentative D call TRBD1 (5 bases). The CDR3 is 11 residues long. V shed 8 bases and J shed 7 bases, with 10 bases lying between them. Germline lookup yields CDR1 WNHNN and CDR2 SYGVQD (reference sequence). The CDR3 bases are TGCGCCAGCGAAAGGGGAAATACGCAGTATTTT. Amino acids: CASERGNTQYF.

The rearrangement joins TRBV2 to TRBJ2-1, with a weak D call TRBD1 (6 bases). The length of the CDR3 is 14 residues. With 4 bases removed from V and 8 bases from J, the gap between germline ends came to 15 bases. The germline gives CDR1 SNHLY, CDR2 FYNNEI. CDR3 coding DNA: TGTGCCAGCAGTGGCCACCCGACAGGCCATGAGCAGTTCTTC. Translating it yields CASSGHPTGHEQFF.

The chain links TRBV6-5 to TRBJ1-1; the match to TRBD1 covers 8 bases. This CDR3 is built from 13 residues. The J segment lost 7 bases and the V segment lost 5 bases, leaving 6 bases of the junction unmatched. Germline V lookup: CDR1 MNHEY, CDR2 SVGAGI. The CDR3 region is CASSGTGGHEAFF. CDR3 in DNA: TGTGCCAGCAGTGGCACAGGGGGGCATGAAGCTTTCTTT.